This T cell receptor beta chain was recovered during a study of blood T cell repertoires in COVID-19. This clone was seen a single time. The table came from immunoSEQ multiplex PCR; TCRdb's copy has only in-frame clones and leaves some out. Of under 75,000 clones in the sample, approximately 92% were seen once. This TCR derives from a man aged 50-59 years with active COVID-19. Sample: peripheral blood.

The CDR3: CASSPRQGNTEAFF. The CDR3 DNA follows: TGTGCCAGCAGCCCGCGACAGGGGAACACTGAAGCTTTCTTT. This chain uses TRBV5-5 with TRBJ1-1, with 7 nucleotides matching TRBD1. V trimming: 4 bases; J trimming: 1 base; junction bases outside the gene matches: 4. The CDR3 sequence is 14 residues long. Germline CDR1 is SGHKS and CDR2 is YYEKEE (reference sequence).